This entry lists 10 T cell receptor beta chains sequenced from one sample in a study of T cells after yellow fever vaccination. TCRdb reprocessed the 5' RACE reads with MiXCR, giving one entry per CDR3 protein. This sample has 620,000 or so distinct CDR3 sequences; roughly a sixth occur once, and the top ten carry roughly a sixth. Specimen: PBMCs, collected about 5 days after the first yellow fever vaccination. All receptors come from a man aged 18 to 29 who received the YFV17D yellow fever vaccine.

The chain carries TRBV27 and TRBJ2-1; TRBD2 aligns across 7 bases. CDR1 MNHEY and CDR2 SMNVEV come from the germline V gene (reference sequence). This CDR3 has 15 amino acids. The junction had 11 bases not matched to a gene; V was cut back by 3 bases and J by 9 bases. This CDR3 reads CASSFGGGVPSEQFF. The CDR3 DNA sequence: TGTGCCAGCAGTTTCGGCGGGGGAGTCCCGAGTGAGCAGTTCTTC.

This chain uses TRBV7-9 with TRBJ1-3; the D is unclear. CDR1 is SEHNR, CDR2 FQNEAQ, per germline (reference sequence). Trimming shortened V by 5 bases and J by 4 bases, and 18 bases separated the two germline ends. This CDR3 is built from 16 residues. CDR3 sequence: CASSPSPTFEGNTIYF. In DNA form, the CDR3 reads TGTGCCAGCAGCCCGTCCCCGACCTTCGAAGGAAACACCATATATTTT. Combining the CDR3 with reference TRBV7-9 and TRBJ1-3 gives the whole variable domain DTGVSQNPRHKITKRGQNVTFRCDPISEHNRLYWYRQTLGQGPEFLTYFQNEAQLEKSRLLSDRFSAERPKGSFSTLEIQRTEQGDSAMYLCASSPSPTFEGNTIYFGEGSWLTVV.

This clonotype has only a few counts. The J gene is TRBJ2-7, the V gene TRBV3-1; the D gene is possibly TRBD1 (6 bases). Trimming left V 0 bases short and J 4 bases short, with 7 bases between. The CDR3 is 13 amino acids. Germline V lookup: CDR1 LGHDT, CDR2 YNNKEL (reference sequence). The CDR3 DNA is TGTGCCAGCAGCCAAGACCAGGGGTACGAGCAGTACGTC. This encodes CASSQDQGYEQYV.

This clonotype was counted a few times. The CDR3 reads CASSLAETAYEQYV. The CDR3, as DNA: TGTGCCAGCAGCTTAGCGGAGACAGCCTACGAGCAGTACGTC. This chain links TRBV7-8 with TRBJ2-7; D possibly corresponds to TRBD1 (5 bases). Between the trimmed V and J ends, which lost 0 bases and 2 bases, there was a span of 8 bases. From germline, CDR1 is SGHVS and CDR2 FQNEAQ. CDR3 length: 14 amino acids.

The genes are TRBV20-1 and TRBJ1-3; D unclear. Germline assignment: CDR1 DFQATT and CDR2 SNEGSKA (reference sequence). CDR3 length: 11 amino acids. The V gene lost 2 bases and the J gene lost 7 bases, with 6 bases spanning the gap. The CDR3 here is CSARYLNTIYF. DNA of the CDR3: TGCAGTGCTAGATATCTGAACACCATATATTTT.

V and J are TRBV4-1 and TRBJ1-5, with D hard to call. Germline assignment: CDR1 MGHRA and CDR2 YSYEKL. The CDR3 loop spans 16 amino acids. V lost 0 bases, J lost 4 bases, and 13 bases lay in between. CDR3: CASSQDARPGNQPQHF. In DNA form, the CDR3 reads TGCGCCAGCAGCCAAGACGCCCGACCGGGGAATCAGCCCCAGCATTTT.

CDR3 residues: CAWTLGRNYEQYF. The CDR3 DNA is TGTGCCTGGACCCTAGGGAGAAACTACGAGCAGTACTTC. The chain links TRBV30 to TRBJ2-7; a weak D match, TRBD2 (5 bases). Trimming cost V 4 bases and J 3 bases, with 13 bases left between them. The CDR3 extends over 13 amino acids. Germline V gene lookup returns CDR1 GTSNPN and CDR2 SVGIG (reference sequence).

This clonotype was detected only a few times. The chain employs TRBV27 and TRBJ2-7; 9 bases are shared with TRBD1. With 5 bases clipped from V and 4 bases from J, the junction kept 9 bases outside the gene matches. The CDR3 length is 15 residues. CDR1 is MNHEY, CDR2 SMNVEV, per germline (reference sequence). CDR3 sequence reads: CASSLTGQGPYEQYF. The DNA for the CDR3 is TGTGCCAGCAGTCTCACGGGACAGGGTCCTTACGAGCAGTACTTC.

The table lists this clonotype with a few counts. The chain joins TRBV4-3 to TRBJ1-3, with D uncertain. Deletions cut 1 base from V and 0 bases from J, with 16 bases between. There are 18 residues in the CDR3. Germline lookup yields CDR1 LGHNA and CDR2 YSLEER. CDR3 region: CASSQGHRDSRSGNTIYF. The DNA for the CDR3 is TGCGCCAGCAGCCAAGGACACCGCGACTCACGCTCTGGAAACACCATATATTTT.

This sequence joins TRBV7-9 and TRBJ2-5, with TRBD1 matching 10 bases. Germline CDR1 is SEHNR and CDR2 is FQNEAQ (reference sequence). CDR3 size: 15 residues. Trimming removed 5 bases from V and 4 bases from J; junction bases left unmatched: 7. The CDR3 bases are TGTGCCAGCAGCACCCGGTGGGACAGGGGAGAGACCCAGTACTTC. This codes for CASSTRWDRGETQYF.